The 25 T cell receptor beta chains given below trace back to one sample, sequenced in a study of Ad26.COV2.S vaccination and SARS-CoV-2 variants (dated by TCRdb to about 2021). To prepare the library, the immunoSEQ multiplex PCR assay was applied. Entries here come from immuneACCESS through TCRdb and include only in-frame sequences with V and J called. Some clones fail to appear in such tables; in the studies checked, an unresolved V gene covers under half of the shortfall, and the cause of the remainder is unknown. The table for this sample lists some 250,000 clones; roughly 90% of them were counted only once. Around 10% of the sample is held by the ten biggest clonotypes. This specimen's treatment or condition label, per the study, means: some 20 received Ad26.COV2.S at low or high dose, single or two shots; a few received placebo; per-sample allocation not given. Repertoires of vaccine and placebo recipients were sequenced from samples collected on day 63 after the first injection.

The source was peripheral blood, collected in a trial of Ad26.COV2.S vaccine versus placebo. The origin of the receptors is a person aged 18 to 65 who received the Ad26.COV2.S COVID-19 vaccine or a placebo.

The rearrangement links TRBV7-2 to TRBJ2-2; possible D gene TRBD2, 5 bases. Germline assignment: CDR1 SGHTA and CDR2 FQGNSA. The CDR3 is made up of 14 amino acids. Trimming took 7 bases from V and 4 from J, leaving 13 bases between them. CDR3 protein: CASIPGAGTGELFF. The DNA for the CDR3 is TGTGCCAGCATTCCGGGTGCGGGCACCGGGGAGCTGTTTTTT.

The CDR3 region is CASAALGPSGVGYEQYF. CDR3 in DNA: TGTGCCAGTGCCGCACTCGGTCCGTCGGGGGTGGGCTACGAGCAGTACTTC. The chain employs TRBV19 and TRBJ2-7; D perhaps matches TRBD2 (6 bases). Trimming pared 8 bases from V and 3 bases from J, leaving 26 bases between. The CDR3 is made up of 17 amino acids. The V gene's germline CDR1 is LNHDA and CDR2 SQIVND (reference sequence).

The rearrangement uses TRBV12-3 or TRBV12-4 and TRBJ1-2, with no clear D. There are 13 residues in the CDR3. V was trimmed by 0 bases and J by 6 bases, leaving 8 bases between them. The CDR3 sequence: CASSLAGIDGYTF. For the CDR3, the DNA is TGTGCCAGCAGTTTAGCTGGTATAGATGGCTACACCTTC.

This clone is a singleton in its sample. The CDR3 sequence: CASSGLGGRTDTQYF. CDR3 nucleotide sequence: TGTGCCAGTAGTGGATTGGGGGGGCGCACAGATACGCAGTATTTT. This chain connects TRBV19 to TRBJ2-3; maybe TRBD2 (7 bases). V lost 5 bases to trimming and J lost 1 base, with 13 bases between them. The CDR3 length is 15 residues. Germline assignment: CDR1 LNHDA and CDR2 SQIVND (reference sequence).

V usage is TRBV28 and J usage is TRBJ1-2; tentatively, D is TRBD1 (6 bases). Per germline, CDR1 MDHEN and CDR2 SYDVKM. The germline V and J ends were trimmed by 2 bases and 8 bases, with 12 bases remaining between them. The CDR3 runs 13 residues. Written as DNA, the CDR3 is TGTGCCAGCAGTTTAGGGGGCGAGAGGGGCTACACCTTC. Translating gives CASSLGGERGYTF.

With regard to this clone: A much larger clone sits a single nucleotide away, making a read error possible. Within the sample, other DNA sequences also encode this same CDR3. The V gene is TRBV7-3, the J gene TRBJ2-2; D uncertain. V lost 2 bases, J lost 5 bases, and 3 bases lay in between. Per the germline V gene, CDR1 is SGHTA and CDR2 is FQGTGA. This CDR3 spans 12 amino acids. The CDR3 sequence: CASSLGTGELFF. For the CDR3, the DNA is TGTGCCAGCAGCTTAGGGACCGGGGAGCTGTTTTTT.

The chain links TRBV19 to TRBJ1-3; D is undetermined. The length of the CDR3 is 13 residues. Looked up from germline, CDR1 is LNHDA and CDR2 is SQIVND (reference sequence). V dropped 6 bases and J dropped 0 bases, with 6 bases sitting between them. The CDR3 region has the DNA TGTGCCAGTAGGTTGTCCTCTGGAAACACCATATATTTT. Protein sequence: CASRLSSGNTIYF.

The rearrangement uses TRBV7-2 and TRBJ2-7; D might be TRBD1 (6 bases). The CDR3 loop spans 15 amino acids. Germline CDR1 is SGHTA and CDR2 is FQGNSA. Trimming stripped 4 bases from V and 3 bases from J, with 16 bases between. CDR3 region: CASSYTTGSVYEQYF. The DNA for the CDR3 is TGTGCCAGCAGCTATACAACAGGGTCCGTCTACGAGCAGTACTTC.

This chain joins TRBV10-3 and TRBJ2-1; D gene uncertain. The germline gives CDR1 ENHRY, CDR2 SYGVKD. The CDR3 extends over 14 amino acids. V lost 8 bases to trimming and J lost 8 bases, with 19 bases between them. DNA of the CDR3: TGTGCCATCGCGTCCCTCCCCGGCGGCGATGAGCAGTTCTTC. Translated, it gives CAIASLPGGDEQFF.

Only a few counts were recorded for this clone. This chain uses TRBV28 with TRBJ1-1, with a possible D match to TRBD1 (5 bases). Trimming removed 2 bases from V and 2 bases from J, with 9 bases in between. Germline V gene lookup returns CDR1 MDHEN and CDR2 SYDVKM. CDR3 length: 14 amino acids. In DNA form, the CDR3 reads TGTGCCAGCAGTTTAATACAGGTCAACACTGAAGCTTTCTTT. Translating gives CASSLIQVNTEAFF.

The chain uses TRBV28 and TRBJ2-1, with 8 nucleotides matching TRBD2. This CDR3 comprises 13 residues. Germline-derived CDR1 and CDR2 are MDHEN and SYDVKM. V was clipped by 7 bases and J by 9 bases; unmatched bases: 8. CDR3 in DNA: TGTGCCAGCACCACGGGGGGGCCGGTTGAGCAGTTCTTC. Residues: CASTTGGPVEQFF.

The gene calls are TRBV9 and TRBJ1-4, with a weak D call TRBD1 (6 bases). The CDR3 totals 14 residues. Trimming took 4 bases from V and 6 from J, leaving 13 bases between them. Germline values: CDR1 SGDLS, CDR2 YYNGEE. The CDR3 region is CASSRTVKDEKLFF. CDR3 DNA sequence: TGTGCCAGCAGCCGGACAGTGAAGGATGAAAAACTGTTTTTT.

The chain recombines TRBV12-3 or TRBV12-4 with TRBJ2-3; D gene ambiguous. This CDR3 has 12 amino acids. Trimming left V 5 bases short and J 6 bases short, with 9 bases between. In DNA form, the CDR3 reads TGTGCCAGCAGTGGCGTTGGGGATACGCAGTATTTT. Protein: CASSGVGDTQYF.

This sequence joins TRBV18 and TRBJ2-2; TRBD2 matches at 9 bases. The junction had 10 bases not matched to a gene; V was cut back by 2 bases and J by 6 bases. Germline V gives CDR1 KGHSH, CDR2 LQKENI. This CDR3 spans 17 amino acids. The DNA of the CDR3 is TGTGCCAGCTCACCATATCTTAGCGGGAGAATGGCCGGGGAGCTGTTTTTT. Its translation: CASSPYLSGRMAGELFF.

In this sample, this clone turned up once. The chain recombines TRBV4-2 with TRBJ2-3; TRBD2 matches at 9 bases. Germline values: CDR1 LGHNA, CDR2 YNFKEQ. The CDR3 is made up of 17 amino acids. Trimming took 0 bases from V and 0 from J; bases not matched to a gene: 4. CDR3 sequence reads: CASSQDGTSSSTDTQYF. As DNA, the CDR3 is TGTGCCAGCAGCCAAGACGGGACTAGCTCTAGCACAGATACGCAGTATTTT.

V gene TRBV9 combines with J gene TRBJ2-3; D uncertain. Germline lookup yields CDR1 SGDLS and CDR2 YYNGEE. The CDR3 contains 14 residues. Trimming took off 4 bases at V and 2 bases at J, with 11 bases between the two ends. CDR3 in DNA: TGTGCCAGCAGCCCTTACACCTTCACAGATACGCAGTATTTT. This gives the protein CASSPYTFTDTQYF.

V gene TRBV6-5 combines with J gene TRBJ1-2; D is perhaps TRBD1 (5 bases). The germline CDR1 and CDR2 sequences are MNHEY and SVGAGI. The CDR3 is 12 residues long. Trimming took off 7 bases at V and 4 bases at J, with 10 bases between the two ends. In DNA form, the CDR3 reads TGTGCCAGCAAGGACAAACTCTATGGCTACACCTTC. This gives the protein CASKDKLYGYTF.

The genes are TRBV12-3 or TRBV12-4 and TRBJ2-7, with D maybe TRBD1 (6 bases). This CDR3 contains 12 residues. V was clipped by 6 bases and J by 7 bases, with 13 bases between them. CDR3 sequence reads: CASSHRVGEQYF. CDR3 sequence (DNA): TGTGCCAGCAGCCACAGGGTAGGAGAGCAGTACTTC.

This clone was detected only a few times. The chain combines TRBV10-3 with TRBJ2-1, with D perhaps TRBD1 or TRBD2 (6 bases each). The CDR3 loop spans 12 amino acids. V dropped 7 bases and J dropped 6 bases, with 10 bases sitting between them. Germline V lookup: CDR1 ENHRY, CDR2 SYGVKD. CDR3 DNA: TGTGCCATCACAGGGGAGGTCAATGAGCAGTTCTTC. Its protein is CAITGEVNEQFF.

The genes are TRBV9 and TRBJ2-1; a weak D match, TRBD2 (6 bases). V gave up 4 bases and J gave up 4 bases, with 18 bases separating them. The CDR3 length is 16 residues. CDR1 and CDR2 (germline): SGDLS, YYNGEE. The CDR3 region is CASSIRRDSGYNEQFF. In nucleotides, the CDR3 is TGTGCCAGCAGCATACGCCGGGACTCCGGATACAATGAGCAGTTCTTC.

The chain has TRBV7-2 and TRBJ1-2, with a tentative D call TRBD1 (5 bases). Trimming left V 0 bases short and J 6 bases short, with 14 bases between. From germline, CDR1 is SGHTA and CDR2 FQGNSA. There are 15 residues in the CDR3. CDR3 sequence reads: CASSLALGQRDGYTF. The CDR3 DNA is TGTGCCAGCAGCTTAGCCCTGGGGCAAAGGGATGGCTACACCTTC. Combining the CDR3 with reference TRBV7-2 and TRBJ1-2 gives the whole variable domain GAGVSQSPSNKVTEKGKDVELRCDPISGHTALYWYRQSLGQGLEFLIYFQGNSAPDKSGLPSDRFSAERTGGSVSTLTIQRTQQEDSAVYLCASSLALGQRDGYTFGSGTRLTVV.

The chain recombines TRBV18 with TRBJ2-1; 10 bases align to TRBD2. The CDR3 has 15 amino acids. V shed 3 bases and J 5 bases; nucleotides not matched to a gene: 4. Germline loops: CDR1 KGHSH, CDR2 LQKENI. The CDR3 is CASSPRTSGNNEQFF. CDR3 DNA sequence: TGTGCCAGCTCACCTAGGACTAGCGGAAACAATGAGCAGTTCTTC.

The rearrangement links TRBV2 to TRBJ1-5; possible D gene TRBD1, 5 bases. Trimming cost V 6 bases and J 2 bases, with 8 bases left between them. The germline gives CDR1 SNHLY, CDR2 FYNNEI. The CDR3 consists of 13 residues. Written as DNA, the CDR3 is TGTGCCAGCAGCCGAGGGGGCAATCAGCCCCAGCATTTT. This encodes CASSRGGNQPQHF.

This rearrangement joins TRBV10-2 to TRBJ1-1; D is perhaps TRBD1 (5 bases). The CDR3 consists of 16 residues. Germline V gene data show CDR1 as WSHSY and CDR2 as SAAADI. V was trimmed by 5 bases and J by 4 bases, leaving 20 bases between them. The DNA for the CDR3 is TGCGCCAGCAGTCTACCTCCTGGGGCCGGGAGCACTGAAGCTTTCTTT. It yields the protein CASSLPPGAGSTEAFF.

V and J are TRBV5-4 and TRBJ2-3; 7 bases align to TRBD2. The J segment lost 2 bases and the V segment lost 0 bases, leaving 6 bases of the junction unmatched. From germline, CDR1 is SGHNT and CDR2 YYREEE (reference sequence). The length of the CDR3 is 16 residues. The CDR3 DNA is TGTGCCAGCAGCTTGGGGGCGGGAGCTTCCACAGATACGCAGTATTTT. The encoded protein is CASSLGAGASTDTQYF. Filled out from reference TRBV5-4 and TRBJ2-3, the complete variable domain reads ETGVTQSPTHLIKTRGQQVTLRCSSQSGHNTVSWYQQALGQGPQFIFQYYREEENGRGNFPPRFSGLQFPNYSSELNVNALELDDSALYLCASSLGAGASTDTQYFGPGTRLTVL.